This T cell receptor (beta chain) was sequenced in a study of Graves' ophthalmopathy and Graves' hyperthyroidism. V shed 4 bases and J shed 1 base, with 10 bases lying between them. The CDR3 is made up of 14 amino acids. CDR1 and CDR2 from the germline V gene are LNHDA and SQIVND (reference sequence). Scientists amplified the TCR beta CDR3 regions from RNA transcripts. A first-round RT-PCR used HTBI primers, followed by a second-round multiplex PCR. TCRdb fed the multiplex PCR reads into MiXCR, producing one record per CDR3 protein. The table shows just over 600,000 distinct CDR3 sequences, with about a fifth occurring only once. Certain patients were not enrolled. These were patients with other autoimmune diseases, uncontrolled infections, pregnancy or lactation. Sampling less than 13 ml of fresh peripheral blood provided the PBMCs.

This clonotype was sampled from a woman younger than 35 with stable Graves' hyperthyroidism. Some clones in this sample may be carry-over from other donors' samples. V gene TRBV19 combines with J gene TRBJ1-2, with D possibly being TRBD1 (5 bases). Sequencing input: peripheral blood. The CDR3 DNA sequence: TGTGCCAGTAGTAGGGCAGGGAATAACTATGGCTACACCTTC. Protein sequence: CASSRAGNNYGYTF. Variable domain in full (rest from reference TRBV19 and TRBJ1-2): DGGITQSPKYLFRKEGQNVTLSCEQNLNHDAMYWYRQDPGQGLRLIYYSQIVNDFQKGDIAEGYSVSREKKESFPLTVTSAQKNPTAFYLCASSRAGNNYGYTFGSGTRLTVV.